Sequencing of this T cell receptor beta chain was carried out in a study of shared clonotypes between healthy human individuals. Assay used: immunoSEQ multiplex PCR; TCRdb lists only in-frame clones, some missing. The sample yields 660,000 or so clones, approximately 96% seen once. The CDR3 contains 17 residues. V was shortened by 0 bases and J by 5 bases, with 18 bases between the two germline ends. Per germline, CDR1 SGHRS and CDR2 YFSETQ. CD45RO-negative cells were positively selected for CCR7, leaving out terminally differentiated effector memory CD45RA+ cells. This clone was recorded only once. This TCR was recovered from a woman in her 30s in good health. This chain uses TRBV5-1 with TRBJ1-5, with D tentatively TRBD1 (6 bases). The sample taken for sequencing was naive CD8+ T cells sorted from blood. The CDR3 nucleotides are TGCGCCAGCAGCTTGGGAACACAGGGAGGTGGTTATCAGCCCCAGCATTTT. It is translated as CASSLGTQGGGYQPQHF.